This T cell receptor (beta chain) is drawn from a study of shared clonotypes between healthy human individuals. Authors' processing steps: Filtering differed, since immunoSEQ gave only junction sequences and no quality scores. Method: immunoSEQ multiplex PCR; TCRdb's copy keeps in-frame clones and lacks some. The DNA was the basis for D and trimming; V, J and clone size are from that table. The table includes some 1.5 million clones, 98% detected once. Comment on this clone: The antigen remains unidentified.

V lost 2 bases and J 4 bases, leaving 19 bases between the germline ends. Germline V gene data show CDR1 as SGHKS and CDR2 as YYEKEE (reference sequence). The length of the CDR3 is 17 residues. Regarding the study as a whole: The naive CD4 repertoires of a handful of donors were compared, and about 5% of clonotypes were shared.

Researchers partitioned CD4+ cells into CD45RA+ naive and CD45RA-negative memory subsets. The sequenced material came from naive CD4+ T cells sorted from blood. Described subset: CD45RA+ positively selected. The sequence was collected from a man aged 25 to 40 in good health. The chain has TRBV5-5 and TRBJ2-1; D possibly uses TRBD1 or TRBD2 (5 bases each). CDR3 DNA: TGTGCCAGCAGCTTCCTTTTTCGGGACGGGAAGTACAATGAGCAGTTCTTC. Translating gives CASSFLFRDGKYNEQFF. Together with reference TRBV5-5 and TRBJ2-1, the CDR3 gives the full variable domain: DAGVTQSPTHLIKTRGQQVTLRCSPISGHKSVSWYQQVLGQGPQFIFQYYEKEERGRGNFPDRFSARQFPNYSSELNVNALLLGDSALYLCASSFLFRDGKYNEQFFGPGTRLTVL.